This T cell receptor (beta chain) was observed in a study of T cell responses to AZD1222 COVID-19 vaccine. Study summary: Second-dose recipients at about 4 or about 12 weeks were treated as one pooled group. Overall study results and limits: In a largely white British group with more females than males, clonal diversity was possibly underestimated. Spike as a whole was targeted by vaccine-associated CD4 TCRs, dominant at 160-218 and 743-854. Seropositive status at baseline applied to only five to seven AZD1222 recipients.

Produced via immunoSEQ multiplex PCR; TCRdb's table is partial and in-frame only. Of about 140,000 clones in the sample, around 92% were seen once. Notes on this clone: Antigen: not known. This sample includes further DNA sequences coding for the same CDR3.

Germline trimming cut 0 bases from V and 4 bases from J; bases unmatched to any gene: 6. CDR3 size: 16 residues. Germline V gene data show CDR1 as MGHRA and CDR2 as YSYEKL. This material consisted of peripheral blood, taken on day 0 of AZD1222 vaccination. The V call is TRBV4-1, the J call TRBJ2-1, with 7 nucleotides matching TRBD2. The clonotype was recovered from an adult in good health. The CDR3 region is CASSQDPGGSYNEQFF. The DNA of the CDR3 is TGCGCCAGCAGCCAAGATCCGGGAGGTTCATACAATGAGCAGTTCTTC.